This T cell receptor beta chain was recorded in a study of blood T cell repertoires in COVID-19. Background on the study: Some COVID-19 samples were acute and others convalescent; all came from the United States, Italy and Spain.

TCRdb keeps only in-frame clones here, not all; method: immunoSEQ multiplex PCR. Among 350,000 to 550,000 clones, 70% to 90% were seen once, and the ten largest hold roughly 1.8%. V shed 5 bases and J shed 8 bases, with 18 bases lying between them. CDR3 length: 14 residues. Looked up from germline, CDR1 is SGHTA and CDR2 is FQGTGA. The chain combines TRBV7-3 with TRBJ1-2, with D perhaps matching TRBD1 (5 bases). What was sequenced was PBMCs or T cells enriched from blood (not recorded which). The TCR sequence derives from a woman aged 18-29 years with acute COVID-19. The DNA for the CDR3 is TGTGCCAGCAGCACAAACAGTGGGGCGCAAGGCTACACCTTC. It encodes CASSTNSGAQGYTF.